This T cell receptor (beta chain) emerged from a study of cytomegalovirus exposure and HLA in healthy donors. As for this clone: Its antigen is as yet unknown.

Overall study results and limits: There were reportedly fewer N-insertions in an Asian-associated ancestry cluster than the roughly 680-donor mean, in a later analysis. For most subjects, TCR beta sequences were reported to predict HLA-A and HLA-B alleles with accuracy.

In the PCR, 60 Vbeta and 13 Jbeta primers were used. Data came from immunoSEQ multiplex PCR; TCRdb stores just in-frame clones and leaves some out. The sample shows roughly 130,000 clones, 75% to 85% of them seen only once. CDR1 is SGHTA and CDR2 is FQGNSA in the germline V gene. Trimming removed 1 base from V and 5 bases from J; junction bases left unmatched: 10. CDR3 length: 16 residues. At sampling all donors were nominally healthy, likely with unrecorded immune exposures. The clonotype comes from a girl aged 2 to 10 in good health and CMV-seronegative. V gene TRBV7-2 combines with J gene TRBJ2-7, with 8 bases fitting TRBD2. The sequencing input was PBMCs. The CDR3 nucleotides read TGTGCCAGCAGCTTAGTAACGGGGGGGTCCCGCCACGAGCAGTACTTC. It is translated as CASSLVTGGSRHEQYF.